This record looks at one TCR beta chain sequence and its context. This sample stems from a study of blood T cell repertoires in COVID-19. About the research overall: Sites in the United States, Italy and Spain provided acute and convalescent COVID-19 samples. PBMCs, B-cell-depleted T cells, or T cells provided the cDNA or gDNA that made up the material.

Cohorts were assigned according to the clinical history that participants reported. Authors' processing steps: How many nucleated cells were present was estimated from reference gene primer amplification. Clones were read by immunoSEQ multiplex PCR, and TCRdb kept only the in-frame ones, dropping some. Clonal size and the V and J genes are those of that table, whereas D and trimming came from the DNA. The sample has under 250,000 clones, 80% to 90% seen once. This sequence originates from a woman in her 30s who had been exposed to COVID-19. Sequencing used PBMCs or T cells enriched from blood (not recorded which).

For the CDR3, the DNA is TGTGCCATAAACATAAACGCCAATGAGCAGTTCTTC. It is translated as CAININANEQFF. This sequence joins TRBV10-3 and TRBJ2-1; D unresolved. Germline CDR1 is ENHRY and CDR2 is SYGVKD. CDR3 size: 12 residues. Deletions cut 9 bases from V and 6 bases from J, with 12 bases between.